Each of the 14 T cell receptor beta chains below was sequenced from the same sample in a study of CD4 T cells in relation to SARS-CoV-2 and coronaviruses (dated by TCRdb to the early 2020s). Libraries were prepared through the immunoSEQ multiplex PCR assay. The table comes from immuneACCESS by way of TCRdb, which keeps in-frame sequences with V and J called. Part of the clones is missing from these tables; in studies checked, under half for an unresolved V gene and the rest for unknown reasons. The sample table holds roughly 17,000 clones, of which around four fifths were seen once. About two fifths of the sample goes to the ten largest clones. CD4+ T cells from unexposed donors were collected before the COVID-19 pandemic (2011-2018). The EasySep CD4+ T cell isolation kit was used to isolate CD4+ T cells once the cultures had run for nine to eleven days. These receptors lack a known antigen. Sequenced material: CD4+ T cells from PBMCs, cultured in vitro. Receptor source: a human donor in good health.

This chain connects TRBV19 to TRBJ1-1; possibly TRBD1 for D (6 bases). CDR1 and CDR2 (germline): LNHDA, SQIVND (reference sequence). The CDR3 totals 13 residues. Deletions cut 4 bases from V and 7 bases from J, with 13 bases between. CDR3 sequence reads: CASSNDRPLEAFF. The CDR3 DNA is TGTGCCAGTAGTAACGACAGGCCTCTTGAAGCTTTCTTT. Using reference TRBV19 and TRBJ1-1 for the parts outside the CDR3, the full variable domain is DGGITQSPKYLFRKEGQNVTLSCEQNLNHDAMYWYRQDPGQGLRLIYYSQIVNDFQKGDIAEGYSVSREKKESFPLTVTSAQKNPTAFYLCASSNDRPLEAFFGQGTRLTVV.

This chain connects TRBV27 to TRBJ1-4, with 10 bases aligning to TRBD1. V gave up 5 bases and J gave up 8 bases; unmatched junction bases: 8. Per the germline V gene, CDR1 is MNHEY and CDR2 is SMNVEV (reference sequence). There are 15 residues in the CDR3. CDR3: CASSPRQGAYEKLFF. The CDR3 DNA sequence: TGTGCCAGCAGTCCCCGACAGGGGGCTTACGAAAAACTGTTTTTT. Combining the CDR3 with reference TRBV27 and TRBJ1-4 gives the whole variable domain EAQVTQNPRYLITVTGKKLTVTCSQNMNHEYMSWYRQDPGLGLRQIYYSMNVEVTDKGDVPEGYKVSRKEKRNFPLILESPSPNQTSLYFCASSPRQGAYEKLFFGSGTQLSVL.

This clone was observed once. This sequence joins TRBV5-6 and TRBJ1-1; TRBD1 agrees at 8 bases. CDR1 SGHDT and CDR2 YYEEEE come from the germline V gene. The CDR3 is made up of 15 amino acids. Germline trimming cut 2 bases from V and 1 base from J; bases unmatched to any gene: 4. Written as DNA, the CDR3 is TGTGCCAGCAGCTTCAGGACAGGGTCGAACACTGAAGCTTTCTTT. This encodes CASSFRTGSNTEAFF.

DNA of the CDR3: TGTGCCAGCAGCCGACAGGGGGCGATGAACACCGGGGAGCTGTTTTTT. Amino acids: CASSRQGAMNTGELFF. The chain links TRBV7-3 to TRBJ2-2, with 10 bases fitting TRBD1. There are 16 residues in the CDR3. Unmatched junction bases numbered 4, after V lost 5 bases and J lost 1 base. The germline gives CDR1 SGHTA, CDR2 FQGTGA.

This clone has a single count. V is TRBV2 and J is TRBJ2-3, with D possibly matching TRBD2 (5 bases). Germline V CDR1 and CDR2: SNHLY, FYNNEI. This CDR3 is 16 amino acids long. Trimming removed 2 bases at V and 0 bases at J, with 12 bases between. The CDR3 DNA reads as TGTGCCAGCAGTGAAATGATGCCGGGAAGCACAGATACGCAGTATTTT. Translation: CASSEMMPGSTDTQYF.

This clone appeared once. V gene TRBV27 combines with J gene TRBJ1-6; a possible D gene is TRBD1 (5 bases). This CDR3 has 16 amino acids. Per germline, CDR1 MNHEY and CDR2 SMNVEV (reference sequence). V shed 5 bases and J shed 9 bases, with 20 bases lying between them. The CDR3 bases are TGTGCCAGCAGTCCAGAGTGGGGGGTAGATAGTTCACCCCTCCACTTT. This translates into CASSPEWGVDSSPLHF.

V usage is TRBV9 and J usage is TRBJ2-3, with 7 bases matching TRBD2. The V gene end was trimmed by 1 base and the J gene end by 7 bases; junction bases not matched to a gene: 9. The germline V gene has CDR1 SGDLS and CDR2 YYNGEE. This CDR3 is built from 15 residues. The chain's CDR3 is CASSVKAGVSHTQYF. The CDR3 DNA is TGTGCCAGCAGCGTAAAGGCGGGGGTCTCACATACGCAGTATTTT.

The V call is TRBV14, the J call TRBJ2-1; no definite D call. CDR1 and CDR2 from the germline V gene are SGHDN and FVKESK. Trimming took off 4 bases at V and 3 bases at J, with 16 bases between the two ends. This CDR3 has 16 residues. The CDR3 coding sequence is TGTGCCAGCAGCCGGATAGGGTTACCCCACTACAATGAGCAGTTCTTC. Its translation is CASSRIGLPHYNEQFF.

The chain employs TRBV19 and TRBJ2-3, with D possibly TRBD1 on 5 matching bases. CDR1 is LNHDA, CDR2 SQIVND, per germline (reference sequence). This CDR3 is 16 amino acids long. V was pared by 5 bases and J by 0 bases, with 15 bases between. CDR3 loop: CASSSGSGLSTDTQYF. The CDR3 DNA sequence: TGTGCCAGTAGTTCAGGGTCTGGGTTAAGCACAGATACGCAGTATTTT. The full variable domain, rest sourced from reference TRBV19 and TRBJ2-3, is DGGITQSPKYLFRKEGQNVTLSCEQNLNHDAMYWYRQDPGQGLRLIYYSQIVNDFQKGDIAEGYSVSREKKESFPLTVTSAQKNPTAFYLCASSSGSGLSTDTQYFGPGTRLTVL.

This chain links TRBV6-4 with TRBJ1-2; 11 nucleotides align to TRBD1. The CDR3 contains 15 residues. Germline loops: CDR1 MRHNA, CDR2 SNTAGT. Trimming removed 2 bases from V and 6 bases from J; junction bases left unmatched: 5. In nucleotides, the CDR3 is TGTGCCAGCAGTGACAGGACAGGGGGCGCCGATGGCTACACCTTC. This translates into CASSDRTGGADGYTF.

The V call is TRBV2, the J call TRBJ2-1; D is unclear. CDR3 length equals 15 residues. Trimming took off 0 bases at V and 4 bases at J, with 10 bases between the two ends. Per the germline V gene, CDR1 is SNHLY and CDR2 is FYNNEI. This CDR3 reads CASSEAQTQYNEQFF. The CDR3 DNA reads as TGTGCCAGCAGTGAAGCGCAGACACAATACAATGAGCAGTTCTTC.

The chain joins TRBV11-2 to TRBJ1-6; 8 bases are shared with TRBD1. Germline V lookup: CDR1 SGHAT, CDR2 FQNNGV. Trimming at V came to 5 bases and at J to 8 bases, leaving 14 bases not matched to a gene. There are 17 residues in the CDR3. The CDR3 coding sequence is TGTGCCAGCAGCCCCTCAACAGGGGGAAGTTATTATTCACCCCTCCACTTT. Encoded protein: CASSPSTGGSYYSPLHF.

This clone was counted a single time. The chain carries TRBV5-4 and TRBJ2-7; 9 nucleotides align to TRBD2. The CDR3 totals 15 residues. The V segment lost 4 bases and the J segment 5 bases; nucleotides outside the gene matches: 10. CDR1 and CDR2 (germline): SGHNT, YYREEE (reference sequence). The DNA of the CDR3 is TGTGCCAGCAGCGCCGGGACTAGCCTTACGAACGAGCAGTACTTC. Its protein product is CASSAGTSLTNEQYF. Filled out from reference TRBV5-4 and TRBJ2-7, the complete variable domain reads ETGVTQSPTHLIKTRGQQVTLRCSSQSGHNTVSWYQQALGQGPQFIFQYYREEENGRGNFPPRFSGLQFPNYSSELNVNALELDDSALYLCASSAGTSLTNEQYFGPGTRLTVT.

The CDR3 is CASSDLSNQPQHF. As DNA, the CDR3 is TGTGCCAGCAGTGATTTGAGCAATCAGCCCCAGCATTTT. The rearrangement links TRBV28 to TRBJ1-5; D gene ambiguous. The germline V gene has CDR1 MDHEN and CDR2 SYDVKM. This CDR3 is 13 amino acids long. V was pared by 5 bases and J by 1 base, with 6 bases between.